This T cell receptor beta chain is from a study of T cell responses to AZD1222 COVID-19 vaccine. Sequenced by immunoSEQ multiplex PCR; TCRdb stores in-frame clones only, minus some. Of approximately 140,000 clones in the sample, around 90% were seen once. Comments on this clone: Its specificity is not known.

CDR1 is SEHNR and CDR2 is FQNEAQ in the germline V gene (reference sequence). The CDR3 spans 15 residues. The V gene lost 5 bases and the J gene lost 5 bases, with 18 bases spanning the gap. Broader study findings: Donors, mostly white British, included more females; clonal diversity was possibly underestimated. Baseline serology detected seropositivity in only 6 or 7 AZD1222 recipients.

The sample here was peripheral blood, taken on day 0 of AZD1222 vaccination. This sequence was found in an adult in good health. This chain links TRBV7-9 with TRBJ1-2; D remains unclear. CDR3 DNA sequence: TGTGCCAGCAGCACACCTCCACAACGAGGGTATGGCTACACCTTC. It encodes CASSTPPQRGYGYTF.